The 12 T cell receptor beta chains below all came from one sample that was sequenced in a study of beta chain features in type 1 diabetes. Expressed TCRB transcripts were sequenced after all isolated RNA was converted to cDNA. Here immunoSEQ multiplex PCR was the method, and the copy in TCRdb shows in-frame clones only, minus some. The sample contains roughly 330,000 clones, 9.5% to 12% of which appear only once. The sequenced sample consisted of naive CD4+ T cells from blood. The source is a woman aged 25 to 39 in good health.

The rearrangement uses TRBV4-2 and TRBJ2-7; 9 bases match TRBD2. The CDR3 has 14 residues. Trimming at V came to 4 bases and at J to 3 bases, leaving 4 bases not matched to a gene. From germline, CDR1 is LGHNA and CDR2 YNFKEQ. The CDR3 DNA reads TGTGCCAGCAGCCCCGGACTAGCGAACTACGAGCAGTACTTC. This sequence encodes CASSPGLANYEQYF.

This clone was picked up one time. The chain is built from TRBV9 and TRBJ2-7; TRBD1 matches at 9 bases. From germline, CDR1 is SGDLS and CDR2 YYNGEE. The CDR3 is made up of 14 amino acids. With 4 bases clipped from V and 4 bases from J, the junction kept 6 bases outside the gene matches. This CDR3 is CASSPQGQGYEQYF. The CDR3 nucleotides are TGTGCCAGCAGCCCACAGGGACAGGGTTACGAGCAGTACTTC.

This clone was observed a handful of times. This rearrangement joins TRBV2 to TRBJ2-5; TRBD2 matches at 7 bases. The germline gives CDR1 SNHLY, CDR2 FYNNEI. This CDR3 spans 13 amino acids. V lost 6 bases to trimming and J lost 6 bases; unmatched junction nucleotides: 7. As DNA, the CDR3 is TGTGCCAGCAGCGGTCGAGCGGGACAGACCCAGTACTTC. As protein: CASSGRAGQTQYF.

The genes are TRBV5-1 and TRBJ2-7; 8 nucleotides line up with TRBD2. This CDR3 comprises 15 residues. Trimming took 3 bases from V and 1 from J; bases not matched to a gene: 6. The V gene's germline CDR1 is SGHRS and CDR2 YFSETQ. DNA of the CDR3: TGCGCCAGCAGCTCCCTAGCGGGTATGTCCTACGAGCAGTACTTC. It specifies CASSSLAGMSYEQYF.

This clone was seen a few times. The V gene is TRBV21-1, the J gene TRBJ2-6; whether TRBD1, the table's D call, matches the DNA was not checked. TRBV21-1 is recorded as a pseudogene. The CDR3 totals 17 residues. The CDR3 DNA is TGTGCCAGCATTCGGGGACAGTTAGCGTCTGGGGCCAACGTCCTGACTTTC. Its translation is CASIRGQLASGANVLTF.

This clone was counted between two and nine times. The chain joins TRBV6-6 to TRBJ2-7; 10 nucleotides align to TRBD1. Germline CDR1 reads MNHNY; CDR2 reads SVGAGI (reference sequence). V lost 4 bases, J lost 2 bases, and 8 bases stayed unmatched. The length of the CDR3 is 16 residues. DNA for the CDR3: TGTGCCAGCAGTTGGGAATCCGGGACAGGGGCCTACGAGCAGTACTTC. It codes for CASSWESGTGAYEQYF.

This clone has only a few counts. The sample contains more than one DNA sequence encoding this CDR3. The chain uses TRBV18 and TRBJ1-1; no clear D gene. Germline CDR1 is KGHSH and CDR2 is LQKENI. Trimming removed 0 bases at V and 0 bases at J, with 5 bases between. The CDR3 runs to 14 residues. The CDR3 protein is CASSPPSVNTEAFF. As DNA, the CDR3 is TGTGCCAGCTCACCACCGTCCGTGAACACTGAAGCTTTCTTT.

This clone has just a few counts. CDR3 bases: TGTGCCAGCAGTCCGGGACAGATCACCGGGGAGCTGTTTTTT. The encoded protein is CASSPGQITGELFF. V and J are TRBV28 and TRBJ2-2; 7 bases fit TRBD1. CDR1 is MDHEN, CDR2 SYDVKM, per germline. This CDR3 spans 14 amino acids. J was trimmed by 4 bases and V by 5 bases; bases with no gene match: 4.

The V and J genes are TRBV27 and TRBJ2-1; a possible D gene is TRBD2 (5 bases). V gave up 6 bases and J gave up 4 bases, with 13 bases separating them. Germline V lookup: CDR1 MNHEY, CDR2 SMNVEV (reference sequence). The CDR3 runs to 14 residues. The CDR3 loop reads CASRPGRLYNEQFF. The CDR3 DNA reads as TGTGCCAGCAGGCCGGGGAGACTTTACAATGAGCAGTTCTTC.

This clone came up a few times. The rearrangement uses TRBV19 and TRBJ2-3; TRBD2 matches 11 bases. CDR3 length: 15 amino acids. Looked up from germline, CDR1 is LNHDA and CDR2 is SQIVND (reference sequence). Trimming removed 5 bases from V and 2 bases from J; junction bases left unmatched: 3. CDR3 nucleotide sequence: TGTGCCAGTAGTTTGACTAGCGGGACCACAGATACGCAGTATTTT. Translation: CASSLTSGTTDTQYF.

This clone has only a few counts. The rearrangement joins TRBV28 to TRBJ2-7, with TRBD1 matching 7 bases. V was pared by 10 bases and J by 5 bases, with 11 bases of the junction left unmatched. This CDR3 contains 13 residues. Per the germline V gene, CDR1 is MDHEN and CDR2 is SYDVKM. This CDR3 is CATFKGAIDEQYF. Here the CDR3 DNA reads TGTGCCACCTTCAAGGGGGCAATCGACGAGCAGTACTTC.

This clone was picked up a small number of times. The rearrangement joins TRBV7-3 to TRBJ2-7; D is perhaps TRBD2 (6 bases). Germline V CDR1 and CDR2: SGHTA, FQGTGA. Deletions cut 7 bases from V and 6 bases from J, with 22 bases between. This CDR3 is 15 amino acids long. CDR3 region: CASTGSGRRDREQYF. CDR3 DNA sequence: TGTGCCAGCACCGGGTCCGGCAGGAGGGATCGCGAGCAGTACTTC.